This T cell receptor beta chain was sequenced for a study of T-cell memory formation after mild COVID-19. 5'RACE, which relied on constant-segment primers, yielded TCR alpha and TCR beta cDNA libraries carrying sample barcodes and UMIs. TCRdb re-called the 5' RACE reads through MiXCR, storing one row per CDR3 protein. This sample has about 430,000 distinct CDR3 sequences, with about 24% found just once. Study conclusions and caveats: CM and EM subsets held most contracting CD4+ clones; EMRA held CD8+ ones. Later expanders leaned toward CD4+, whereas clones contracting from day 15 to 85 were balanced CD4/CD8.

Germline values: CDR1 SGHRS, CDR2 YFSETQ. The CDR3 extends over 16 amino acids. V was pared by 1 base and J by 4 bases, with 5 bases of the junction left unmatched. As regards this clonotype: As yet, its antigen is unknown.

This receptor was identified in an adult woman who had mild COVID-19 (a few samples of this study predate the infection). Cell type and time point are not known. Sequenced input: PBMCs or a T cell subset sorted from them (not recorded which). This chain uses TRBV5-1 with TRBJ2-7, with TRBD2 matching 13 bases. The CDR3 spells CASSLTSGGAGYEQYF. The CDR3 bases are TGCGCCAGCAGCTTGACTAGCGGGGGGGCCGGTTACGAGCAGTACTTC.